What follows are 3 T cell receptor beta chains derived from one specimen sequenced in a study of cytomegalovirus exposure and HLA in healthy donors. With 60 Vbeta and 13 Jbeta primers, the PCR was carried out. Measured with immunoSEQ multiplex PCR; TCRdb has only the in-frame clones, and not every one. Of roughly 93,000 clones in the sample, 80% were seen once. The specimen sequenced was PBMCs. The receptors come from a man aged 25-40 years in good health and CMV-seronegative.

The chain employs TRBV7-9 and TRBJ1-3; possible D gene TRBD1, 5 bases. V was trimmed by 2 bases and J by 1 base, leaving 12 bases between them. CDR3 length: 16 residues. CDR1 and CDR2 (germline): SEHNR, FQNEAQ (reference sequence). The CDR3 DNA is TGTGCCAGCAGCTTACCGGGGGTCCAATCTGGAAACACCATATATTTT. As protein: CASSLPGVQSGNTIYF.

This chain joins TRBV5-1 and TRBJ2-7; D not certain. This CDR3 is 15 amino acids long. Germline loops: CDR1 SGHRS, CDR2 YFSETQ. Trimming shortened V by 0 bases and J by 3 bases, and 13 bases separated the two germline ends. CDR3 nucleotide sequence: TGCGCCAGCAGCTTGGATCAGCGCAACAACTACGAGCAGTACTTC. Residues: CASSLDQRNNYEQYF.

The chain carries TRBV5-1 and TRBJ2-7; 10 positions agree with TRBD1. CDR3 length equals 15 residues. Germline CDR1 is SGHRS and CDR2 is YFSETQ. With 7 bases clipped from V and 0 bases from J, the junction kept 7 bases outside the gene matches. DNA of the CDR3: TGCGCCAGCGCGCCGGGGACAGGGGTCTCCTACGAGCAGTACTTC. This codes for CASAPGTGVSYEQYF.